The source of this T cell receptor beta chain is a study of shared clonotypes between healthy human individuals. About the research overall: A donor's plate count was three for CD4 naive and three for CD4 memory; CD8 naive had two and CD8 memory one.

The table came from immunoSEQ multiplex PCR; TCRdb's copy has only in-frame clones and leaves some out. The table records roughly 1.5 million clones, 95% to 99% of them present only once. With 5 bases clipped from V and 4 bases from J, the junction kept 11 bases outside the gene matches. Looked up from germline, CDR1 is MDHEN and CDR2 is SYDVKM. The CDR3 is 17 amino acids. Into CD45RA+ naive and CD45RA-negative memory subsets, the CD4+ cells were split. The sequencing sample was made of naive CD4+ T cells sorted from blood. Subset here: CD45RA+ positively selected. This chain links TRBV28 with TRBJ2-2, with TRBD2 matching 9 bases. The receptor comes from a man aged 25 to 40 in good health. The CDR3 loop is CASSRPRGREGTGELFF. In DNA, the CDR3 is TGTGCCAGCAGTCGACCACGGGGGCGGGAGGGCACCGGGGAGCTGTTTTTT. The variable domain in full, with the rest retrieved from reference TRBV28 and TRBJ2-2, is DVKVTQSSRYLVKRTGEKVFLECVQDMDHENMFWYRQDPGLGLRLIYFSYDVKMKEKGDIPEGYSVSREKKERFSLILESASTNQTSMYLCASSRPRGREGTGELFFGEGSRLTVL.